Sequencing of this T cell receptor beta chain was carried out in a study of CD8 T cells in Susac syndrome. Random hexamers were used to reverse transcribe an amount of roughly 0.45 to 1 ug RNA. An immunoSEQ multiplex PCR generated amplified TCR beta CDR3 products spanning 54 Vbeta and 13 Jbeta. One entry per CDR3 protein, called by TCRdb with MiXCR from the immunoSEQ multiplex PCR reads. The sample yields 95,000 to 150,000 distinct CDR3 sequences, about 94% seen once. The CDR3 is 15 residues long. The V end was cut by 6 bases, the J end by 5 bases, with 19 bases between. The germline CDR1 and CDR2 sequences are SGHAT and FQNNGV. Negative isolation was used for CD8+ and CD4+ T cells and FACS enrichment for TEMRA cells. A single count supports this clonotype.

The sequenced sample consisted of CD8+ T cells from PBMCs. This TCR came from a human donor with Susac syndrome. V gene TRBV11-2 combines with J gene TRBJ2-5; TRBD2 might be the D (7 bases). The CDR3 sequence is CASSSPDGGPETQYF. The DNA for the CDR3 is TGTGCCAGCAGTTCTCCGGACGGGGGGCCGGAGACCCAGTACTTC.